This T cell receptor beta chain comes out of a study of OX40 agonist ivuxolimab in advanced cancers. Study-level results: Expanded clones belonging to CD8+ T cells outnumbered, on average, those of CD4+. At 0.1 to 3.0 mg/kg and by week 6, clonal expansion occurred in CD4+ and CD8+ blood T cells. Antigen specificity was not determined for the expanded peripheral T cells. Compared with others, partial responders at 0.1-3.0 mg/kg displayed clonal expansion among the lowest.

Using immunoSEQ multiplex PCR, the repertoire was profiled, and TCRdb retains in-frame clones only, with some absent. The profile shows tens of thousands of clones, about 86% of them singletons. Trimming at V came to 3 bases and at J to 11 bases, leaving 18 bases not matched to a gene. The germline CDR1 and CDR2 sequences are LNHDA and SQIVND (reference sequence). The CDR3 is 16 residues long. To note about this clone: Antigen unknown.

This clonotype was obtained from an adult with an advanced solid tumor such as melanoma, head and neck, liver or kidney cancer. The V call is TRBV19, the J call TRBJ1-1; 7 nucleotides match TRBD1. Sequencing used CD4+ or CD8+ T cells sorted from blood, obtained in a trial of the OX40 agonist ivuxolimab. The DNA of the CDR3 is TGTGCCAGTAGTATCCGGTCCAGGGACAGTAGGGCTGGGGCTTTCTTT. Translation: CASSIRSRDSRAGAFF.